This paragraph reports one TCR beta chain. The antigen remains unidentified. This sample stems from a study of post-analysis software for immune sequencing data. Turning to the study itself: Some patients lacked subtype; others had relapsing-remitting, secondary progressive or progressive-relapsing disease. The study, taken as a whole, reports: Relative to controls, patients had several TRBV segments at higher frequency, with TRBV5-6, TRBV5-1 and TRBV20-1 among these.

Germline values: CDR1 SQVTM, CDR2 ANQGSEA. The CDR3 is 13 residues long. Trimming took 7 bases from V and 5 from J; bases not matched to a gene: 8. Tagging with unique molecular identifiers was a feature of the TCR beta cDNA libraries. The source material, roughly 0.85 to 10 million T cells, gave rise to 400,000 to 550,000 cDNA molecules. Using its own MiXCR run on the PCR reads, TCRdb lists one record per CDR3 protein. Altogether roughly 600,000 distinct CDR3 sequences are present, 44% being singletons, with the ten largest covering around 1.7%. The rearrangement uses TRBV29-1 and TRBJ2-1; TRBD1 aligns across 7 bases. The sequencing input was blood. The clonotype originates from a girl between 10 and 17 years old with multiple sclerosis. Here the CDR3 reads CSGRTGNHNEQFF. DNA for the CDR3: TGCAGCGGGAGGACAGGTAACCACAATGAGCAGTTCTTC.